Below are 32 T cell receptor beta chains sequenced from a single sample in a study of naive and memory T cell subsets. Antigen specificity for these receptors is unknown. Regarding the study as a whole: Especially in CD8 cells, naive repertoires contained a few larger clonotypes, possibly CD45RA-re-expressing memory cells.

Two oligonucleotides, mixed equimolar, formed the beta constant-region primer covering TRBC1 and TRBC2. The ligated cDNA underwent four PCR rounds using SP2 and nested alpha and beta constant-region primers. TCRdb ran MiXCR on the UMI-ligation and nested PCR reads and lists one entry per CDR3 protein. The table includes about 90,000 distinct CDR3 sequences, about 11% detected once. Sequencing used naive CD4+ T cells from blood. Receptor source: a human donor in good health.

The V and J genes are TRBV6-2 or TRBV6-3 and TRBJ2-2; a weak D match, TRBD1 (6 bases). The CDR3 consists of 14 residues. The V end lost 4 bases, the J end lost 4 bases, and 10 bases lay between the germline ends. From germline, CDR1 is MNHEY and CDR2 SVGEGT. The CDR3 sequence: CASSLTGSTGELFF. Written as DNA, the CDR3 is TGTGCCAGCAGTTTAACAGGGAGCACCGGGGAGCTGTTTTTT.

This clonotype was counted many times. CDR3 DNA sequence: TGCGCCAGCAGCCAAGCCCTGGGCGGTAATTCACCCCTCCACTTT. It codes for CASSQALGGNSPLHF. The J gene is TRBJ1-6, the V gene TRBV4-3; D gene unclear. CDR1 and CDR2 (germline): LGHNA, YSLEER. This CDR3 spans 15 amino acids. Trimming took 1 base from V and 6 from J, leaving 10 bases between them.

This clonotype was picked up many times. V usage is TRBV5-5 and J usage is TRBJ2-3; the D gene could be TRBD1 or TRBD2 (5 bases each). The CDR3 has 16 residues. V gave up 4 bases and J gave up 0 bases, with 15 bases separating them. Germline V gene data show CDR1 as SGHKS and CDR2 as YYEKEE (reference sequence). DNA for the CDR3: TGTGCCAGCAGCACCAACTTCCGGGACAGCACAGATACGCAGTATTTT. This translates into CASSTNFRDSTDTQYF.

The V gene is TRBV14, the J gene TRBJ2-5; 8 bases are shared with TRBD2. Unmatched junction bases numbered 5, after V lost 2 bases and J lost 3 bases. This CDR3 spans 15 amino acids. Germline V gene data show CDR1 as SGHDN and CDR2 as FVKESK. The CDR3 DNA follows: TGTGCCAGCAGCCAAATTAAAGCGGGGGAAGAGACCCAGTACTTC. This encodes CASSQIKAGEETQYF.

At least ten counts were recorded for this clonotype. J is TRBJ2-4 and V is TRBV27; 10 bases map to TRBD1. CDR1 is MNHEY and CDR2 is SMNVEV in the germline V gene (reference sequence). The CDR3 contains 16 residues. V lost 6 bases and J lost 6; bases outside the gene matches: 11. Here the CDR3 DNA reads TGTGCCAGCAGGCGCTTGGACAGGGGGGGGATAAACATTCAGTACTTC. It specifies CASRRLDRGGINIQYF.

The CDR3 DNA sequence: TGTGCCAGCAGTTTATGGGCCGCTTCCTACAATGAGCAGTTCTTC. It translates to CASSLWAASYNEQFF. The chain links TRBV12-3 or TRBV12-4 to TRBJ2-1; D not resolved. This CDR3 has 15 residues. V lost 2 bases and J 1 base, leaving 9 bases between the germline ends.

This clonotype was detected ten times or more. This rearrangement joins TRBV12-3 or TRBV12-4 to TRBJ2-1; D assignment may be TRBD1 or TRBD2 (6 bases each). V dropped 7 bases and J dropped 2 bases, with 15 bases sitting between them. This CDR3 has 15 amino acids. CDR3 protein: CASILGGGTYNEQFF. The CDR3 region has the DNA TGTGCCAGCATCCTTGGAGGGGGGACCTACAATGAGCAGTTCTTC.

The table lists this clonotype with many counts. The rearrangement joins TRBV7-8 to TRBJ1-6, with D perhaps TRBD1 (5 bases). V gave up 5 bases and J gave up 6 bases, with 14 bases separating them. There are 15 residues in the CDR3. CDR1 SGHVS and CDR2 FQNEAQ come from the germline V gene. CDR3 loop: CASSEQDSLNSPLHF. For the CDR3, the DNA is TGTGCCAGCAGCGAGCAAGACAGTCTTAATTCACCCCTCCACTTT.

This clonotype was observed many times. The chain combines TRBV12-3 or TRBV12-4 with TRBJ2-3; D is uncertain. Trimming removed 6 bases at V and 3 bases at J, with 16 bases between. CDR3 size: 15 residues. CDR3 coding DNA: TGTGCCAGCAGAGTCCCCGGGTCGGTGACAGATACGCAGTATTTT. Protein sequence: CASRVPGSVTDTQYF.

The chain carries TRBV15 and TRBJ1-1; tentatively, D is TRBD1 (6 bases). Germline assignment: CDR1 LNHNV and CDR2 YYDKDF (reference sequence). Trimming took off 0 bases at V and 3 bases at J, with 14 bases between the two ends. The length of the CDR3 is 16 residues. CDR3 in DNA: TGTGCCACCAGCAGAGATATGGGGGCGGTGGACACTGAAGCTTTCTTT. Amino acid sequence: CATSRDMGAVDTEAFF.

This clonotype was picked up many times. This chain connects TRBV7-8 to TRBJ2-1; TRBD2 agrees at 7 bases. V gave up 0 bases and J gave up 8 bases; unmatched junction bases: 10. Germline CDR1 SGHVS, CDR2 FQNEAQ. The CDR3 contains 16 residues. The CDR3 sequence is CASSLARLAALDEQFF. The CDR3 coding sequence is TGTGCCAGCAGCTTAGCGCGACTAGCAGCCCTCGATGAGCAGTTCTTC. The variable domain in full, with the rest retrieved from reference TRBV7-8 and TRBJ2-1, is GAGVSQSPRYKVAKRGQDVALRCDPISGHVSLFWYQQALGQGPEFLTYFQNEAQLDKSGLPSDRFFAERPEGSVSTLKIQRTQQEDSAVYLCASSLARLAALDEQFFGPGTRLTVL.

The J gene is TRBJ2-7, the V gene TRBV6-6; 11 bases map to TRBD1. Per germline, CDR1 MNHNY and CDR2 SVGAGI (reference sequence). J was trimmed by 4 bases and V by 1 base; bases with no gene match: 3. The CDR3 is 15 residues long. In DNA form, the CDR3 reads TGTGCCAGCAGTTACTTGGGGACAGGGGGATACGAGCAGTACTTC. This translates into CASSYLGTGGYEQYF.

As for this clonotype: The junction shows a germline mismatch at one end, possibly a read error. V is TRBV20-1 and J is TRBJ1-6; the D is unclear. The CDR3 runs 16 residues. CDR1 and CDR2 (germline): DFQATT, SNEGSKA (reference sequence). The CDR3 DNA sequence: TGCAGTGCTGGAGAGTACCAGAGCTCCTATAATTCACCCCTCCACTTT. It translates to CSAGEYQSSYNSPLHF.

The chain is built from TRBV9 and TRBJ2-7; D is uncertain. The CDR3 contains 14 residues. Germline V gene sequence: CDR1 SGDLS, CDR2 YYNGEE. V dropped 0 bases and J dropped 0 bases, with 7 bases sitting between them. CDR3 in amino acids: CASSVAKSSYEQYF. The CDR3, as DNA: TGTGCCAGCAGCGTAGCGAAATCCTCCTACGAGCAGTACTTC.

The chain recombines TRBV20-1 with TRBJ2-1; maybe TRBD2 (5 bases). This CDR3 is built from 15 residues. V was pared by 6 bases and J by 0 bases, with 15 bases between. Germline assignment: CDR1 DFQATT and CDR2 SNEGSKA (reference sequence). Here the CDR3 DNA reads TGCAGTGCCACGAGCGGTACGAGCTCCTACAATGAGCAGTTCTTC. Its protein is CSATSGTSSYNEQFF.

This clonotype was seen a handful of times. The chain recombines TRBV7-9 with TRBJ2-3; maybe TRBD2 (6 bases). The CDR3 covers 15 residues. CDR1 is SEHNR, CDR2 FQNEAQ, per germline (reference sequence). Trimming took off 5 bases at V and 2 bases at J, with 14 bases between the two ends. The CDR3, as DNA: TGTGCCAGCAGCGCAAAACTAGCTTACACAGATACGCAGTATTTT. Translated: CASSAKLAYTDTQYF.

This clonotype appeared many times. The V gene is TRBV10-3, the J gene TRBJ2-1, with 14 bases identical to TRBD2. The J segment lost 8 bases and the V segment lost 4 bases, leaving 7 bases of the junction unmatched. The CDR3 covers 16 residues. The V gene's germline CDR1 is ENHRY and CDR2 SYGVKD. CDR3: CAISGGTSGSRDEQFF. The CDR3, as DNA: TGTGCCATCAGTGGCGGGACTAGCGGGAGTCGGGATGAGCAGTTCTTC.

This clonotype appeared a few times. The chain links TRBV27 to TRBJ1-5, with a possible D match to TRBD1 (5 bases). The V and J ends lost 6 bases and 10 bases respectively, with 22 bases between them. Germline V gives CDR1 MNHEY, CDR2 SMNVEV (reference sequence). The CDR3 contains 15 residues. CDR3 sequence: CASRITSQGGGPQHF. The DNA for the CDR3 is TGTGCCAGCAGGATAACCTCTCAGGGCGGCGGACCCCAGCATTTT.

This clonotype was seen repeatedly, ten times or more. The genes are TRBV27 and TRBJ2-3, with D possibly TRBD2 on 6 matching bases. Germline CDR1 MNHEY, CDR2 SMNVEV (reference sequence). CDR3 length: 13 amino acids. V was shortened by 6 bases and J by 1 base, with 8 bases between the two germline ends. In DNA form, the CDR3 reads TGTGCCAGCAGACTAGCTCGCACAGATACGCAGTATTTT. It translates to CASRLARTDTQYF.

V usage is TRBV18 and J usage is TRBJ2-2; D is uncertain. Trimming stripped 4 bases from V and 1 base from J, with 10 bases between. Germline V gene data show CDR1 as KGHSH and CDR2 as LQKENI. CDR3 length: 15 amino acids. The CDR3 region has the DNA TGTGCCAGCTCACGAAGCCAGGTGAACACCGGGGAGCTGTTTTTT. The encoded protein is CASSRSQVNTGELFF.

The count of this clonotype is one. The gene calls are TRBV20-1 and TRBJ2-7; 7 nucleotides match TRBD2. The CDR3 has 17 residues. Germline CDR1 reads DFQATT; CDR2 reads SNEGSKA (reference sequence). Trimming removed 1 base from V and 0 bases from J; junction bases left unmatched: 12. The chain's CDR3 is CSARALGWGGLSYEQYF. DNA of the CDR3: TGCAGTGCTAGAGCCCTAGGGTGGGGGGGACTCTCCTACGAGCAGTACTTC.

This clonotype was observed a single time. CDR3 nucleotides: TGTGCCACCAGCAGAGATGGGGGCGGGGGGGGTTCGTCACCCCTCCACTTT. Translated: CATSRDGGGGGSSPLHF. The chain links TRBV15 to TRBJ1-6; the D gene is possibly TRBD1 (6 bases). The CDR3 is 17 amino acids. V was clipped by 0 bases and J by 10 bases, with 19 bases between them. CDR1 is LNHNV and CDR2 is YYDKDF in the germline V gene (reference sequence).

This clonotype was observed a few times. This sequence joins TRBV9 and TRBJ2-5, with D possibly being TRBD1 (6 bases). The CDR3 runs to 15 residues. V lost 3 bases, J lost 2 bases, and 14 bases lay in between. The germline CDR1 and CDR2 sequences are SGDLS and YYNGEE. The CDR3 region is CASSANDRFQETQYF. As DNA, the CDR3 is TGTGCCAGCAGCGCCAACGACAGGTTTCAAGAGACCCAGTACTTC.

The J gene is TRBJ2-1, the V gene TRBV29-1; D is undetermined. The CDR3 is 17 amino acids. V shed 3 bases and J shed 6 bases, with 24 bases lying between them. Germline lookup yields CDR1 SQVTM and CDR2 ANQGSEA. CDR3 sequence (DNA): TGCAGCGTTGATGGAGAAGCGAGCCTCCTTACCCGCAATGAGCAGTTCTTC. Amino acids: CSVDGEASLLTRNEQFF.

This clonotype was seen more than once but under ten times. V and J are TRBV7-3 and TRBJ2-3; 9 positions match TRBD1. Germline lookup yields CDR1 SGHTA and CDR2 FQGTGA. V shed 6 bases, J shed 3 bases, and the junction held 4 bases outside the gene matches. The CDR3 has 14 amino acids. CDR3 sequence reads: CASRGQGRTDTQYF. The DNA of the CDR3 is TGTGCCAGCAGGGGACAGGGCAGAACAGATACGCAGTATTTT.

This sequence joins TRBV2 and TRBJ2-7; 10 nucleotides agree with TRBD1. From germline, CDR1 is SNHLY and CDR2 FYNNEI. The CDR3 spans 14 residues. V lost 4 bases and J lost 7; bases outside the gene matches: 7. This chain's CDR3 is CASSVGTGVQEQYF. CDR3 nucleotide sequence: TGTGCCAGCAGTGTCGGGACAGGGGTCCAAGAGCAGTACTTC.

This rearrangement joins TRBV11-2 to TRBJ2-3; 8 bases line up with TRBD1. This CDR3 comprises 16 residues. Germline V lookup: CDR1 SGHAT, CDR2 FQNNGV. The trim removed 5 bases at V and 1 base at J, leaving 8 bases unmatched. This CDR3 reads CASSPRTGLGTDTQYF. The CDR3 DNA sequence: TGTGCCAGCAGCCCTAGGACAGGGCTGGGCACAGATACGCAGTATTTT.

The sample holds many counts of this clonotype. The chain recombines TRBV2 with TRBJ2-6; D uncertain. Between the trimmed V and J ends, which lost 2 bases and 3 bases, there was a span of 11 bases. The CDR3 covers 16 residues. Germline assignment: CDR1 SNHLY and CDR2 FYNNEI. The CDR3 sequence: CASSEIGSYGANVLTF. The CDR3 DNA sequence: TGTGCCAGCAGTGAAATAGGGTCGTATGGGGCCAACGTCCTGACTTTC.

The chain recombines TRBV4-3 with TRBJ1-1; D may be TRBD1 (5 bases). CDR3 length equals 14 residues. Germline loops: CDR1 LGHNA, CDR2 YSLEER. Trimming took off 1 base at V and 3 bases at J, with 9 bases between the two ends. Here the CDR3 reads CASSQAGPDTEAFF. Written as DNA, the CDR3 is TGCGCCAGCAGCCAAGCAGGGCCGGACACTGAAGCTTTCTTT.

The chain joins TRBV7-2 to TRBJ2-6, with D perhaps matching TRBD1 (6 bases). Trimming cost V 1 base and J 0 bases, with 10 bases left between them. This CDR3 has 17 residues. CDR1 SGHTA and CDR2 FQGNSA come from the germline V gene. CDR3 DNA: TGTGCCAGCAGCTTAGTACAGGGAACCTCTGGGGCCAACGTCCTGACTTTC. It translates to CASSLVQGTSGANVLTF.

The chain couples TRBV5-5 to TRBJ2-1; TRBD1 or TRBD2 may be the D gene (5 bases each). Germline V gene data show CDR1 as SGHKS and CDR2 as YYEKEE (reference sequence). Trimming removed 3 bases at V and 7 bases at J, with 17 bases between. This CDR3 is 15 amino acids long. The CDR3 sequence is CASSSILAWGNEQFF. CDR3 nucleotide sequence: TGTGCCAGCAGCTCTATTCTAGCATGGGGGAATGAGCAGTTCTTC.

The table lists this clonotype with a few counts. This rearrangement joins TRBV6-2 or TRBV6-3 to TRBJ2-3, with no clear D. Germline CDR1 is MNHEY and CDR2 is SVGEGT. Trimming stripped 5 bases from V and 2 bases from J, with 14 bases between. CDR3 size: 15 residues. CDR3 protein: CASSPHRADTDTQYF. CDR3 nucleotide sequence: TGTGCCAGCAGTCCCCATCGTGCCGACACAGATACGCAGTATTTT.